These 2 T cell receptor beta chains came from one sample sequenced in a study of response to subunit inactivated influenza vaccine. Each CDR3 protein is one row after TCRdb ran MiXCR on the RT-PCR reads. The profile shows under 200,000 distinct CDR3 sequences, about a tenth of them singletons. Sequencing was performed on non-naive T cells sorted from PBMCs, taken about 6 weeks after vaccination. Receptor source: a man aged 45 to 65 who received an inactivated influenza vaccine.

This clonotype was detected a few times. This sequence joins TRBV6-5 and TRBJ1-2, with D unresolved. V was clipped by 8 bases and J by 6 bases, with 13 bases between them. This CDR3 is built from 12 residues. Germline-derived CDR1 and CDR2 are MNHEY and SVGAGI. CDR3 sequence: CASLDISHGYTF. Here the CDR3 DNA reads TGTGCCAGCCTCGACATTTCGCATGGCTACACCTTC.

Worth noting for this clonotype: One end of the junction fails to match germline, which may point to a read error. The chain uses TRBV30 and TRBJ1-5; D is uncertain. This CDR3 has 14 residues. Germline V lookup: CDR1 GTSNPN, CDR2 SVGIG (reference sequence). The CDR3 is CAWSPLNVAQPQNF. The CDR3 DNA is TGTGCCTGGAGCCCCCTGAATGTGGCTCAGCCCCAGAATTTT.